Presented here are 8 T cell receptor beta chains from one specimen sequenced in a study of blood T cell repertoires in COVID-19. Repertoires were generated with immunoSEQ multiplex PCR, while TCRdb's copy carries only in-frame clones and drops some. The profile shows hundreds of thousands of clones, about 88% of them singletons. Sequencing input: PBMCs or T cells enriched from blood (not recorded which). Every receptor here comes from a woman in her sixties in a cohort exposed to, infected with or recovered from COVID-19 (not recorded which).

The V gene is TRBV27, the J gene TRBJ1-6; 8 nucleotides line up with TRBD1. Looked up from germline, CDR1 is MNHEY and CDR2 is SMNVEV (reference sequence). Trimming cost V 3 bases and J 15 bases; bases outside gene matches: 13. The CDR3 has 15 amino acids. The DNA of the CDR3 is TGTGCCAGCAGTTTCCCCAGGGGGCGCGAGAAGCACCTCCACTTT. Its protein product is CASSFPRGREKHLHF.

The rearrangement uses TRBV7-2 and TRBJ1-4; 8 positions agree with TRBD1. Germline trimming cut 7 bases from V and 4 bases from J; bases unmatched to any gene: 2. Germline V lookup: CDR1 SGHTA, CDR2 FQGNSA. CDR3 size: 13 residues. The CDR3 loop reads CASTRGLNEKLFF. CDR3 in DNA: TGTGCCAGCACCAGGGGGCTTAATGAAAAACTGTTTTTT.

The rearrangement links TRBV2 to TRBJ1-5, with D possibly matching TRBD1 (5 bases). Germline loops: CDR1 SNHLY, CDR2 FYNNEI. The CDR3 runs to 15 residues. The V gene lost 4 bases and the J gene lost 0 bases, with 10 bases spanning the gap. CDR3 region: CASSGTTNSNQPQHF. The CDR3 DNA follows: TGTGCCAGCAGTGGGACAACAAATAGCAATCAGCCCCAGCATTTT.

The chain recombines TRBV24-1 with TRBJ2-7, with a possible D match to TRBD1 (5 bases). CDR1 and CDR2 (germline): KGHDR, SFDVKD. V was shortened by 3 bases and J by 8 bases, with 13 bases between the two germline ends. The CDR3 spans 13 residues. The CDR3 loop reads CATSDPDGQQQYF. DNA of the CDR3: TGTGCCACCAGTGATCCGGACGGACAACAGCAGTACTTC.

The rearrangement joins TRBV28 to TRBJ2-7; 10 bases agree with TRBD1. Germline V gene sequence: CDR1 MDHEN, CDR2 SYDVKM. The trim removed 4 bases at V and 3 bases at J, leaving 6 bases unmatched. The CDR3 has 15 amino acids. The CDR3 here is CASSSTGQGNYEQYF. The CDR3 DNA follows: TGTGCCAGCAGTTCCACGGGACAGGGGAACTACGAGCAGTACTTC.

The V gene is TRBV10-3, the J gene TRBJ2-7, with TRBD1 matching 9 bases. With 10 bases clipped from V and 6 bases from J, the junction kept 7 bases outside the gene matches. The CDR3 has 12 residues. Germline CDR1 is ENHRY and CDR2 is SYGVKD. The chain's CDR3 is CATGQGSGEQYF. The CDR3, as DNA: TGTGCCACGGGACAGGGAAGTGGCGAGCAGTACTTC.

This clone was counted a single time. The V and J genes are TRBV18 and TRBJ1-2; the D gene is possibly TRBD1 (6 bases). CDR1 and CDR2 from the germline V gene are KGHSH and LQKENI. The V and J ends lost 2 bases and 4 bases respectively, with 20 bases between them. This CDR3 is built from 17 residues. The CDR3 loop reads CASSPAYRENPLYGYTF. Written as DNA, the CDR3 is TGTGCCAGCTCACCAGCCTACAGGGAAAATCCCCTCTATGGCTACACCTTC.

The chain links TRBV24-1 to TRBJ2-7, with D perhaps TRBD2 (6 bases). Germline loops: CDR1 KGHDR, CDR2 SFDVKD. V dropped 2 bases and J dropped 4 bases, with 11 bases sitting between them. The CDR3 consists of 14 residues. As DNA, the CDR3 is TGTGCCACCAGTGATTGGCCCCGGGGGTACGAGCAGTACTTC. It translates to CATSDWPRGYEQYF.